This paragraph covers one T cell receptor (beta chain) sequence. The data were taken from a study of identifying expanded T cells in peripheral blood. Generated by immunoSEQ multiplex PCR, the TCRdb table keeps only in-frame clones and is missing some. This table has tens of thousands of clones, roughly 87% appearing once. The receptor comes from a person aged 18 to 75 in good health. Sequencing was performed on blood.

The DNA of the CDR3 is TGTGCCAGCTCAACTAGCGGGATTGGCACAGATACGCAGTATTTT. Amino acids: CASSTSGIGTDTQYF. The V gene is TRBV18, the J gene TRBJ2-3, with 10 bases matching TRBD2. Losses at the gene ends were 5 bases for V and 1 base for J; bases not matched to a gene: 3. Germline CDR1 reads KGHSH; CDR2 reads LQKENI. The CDR3 length is 15 residues.